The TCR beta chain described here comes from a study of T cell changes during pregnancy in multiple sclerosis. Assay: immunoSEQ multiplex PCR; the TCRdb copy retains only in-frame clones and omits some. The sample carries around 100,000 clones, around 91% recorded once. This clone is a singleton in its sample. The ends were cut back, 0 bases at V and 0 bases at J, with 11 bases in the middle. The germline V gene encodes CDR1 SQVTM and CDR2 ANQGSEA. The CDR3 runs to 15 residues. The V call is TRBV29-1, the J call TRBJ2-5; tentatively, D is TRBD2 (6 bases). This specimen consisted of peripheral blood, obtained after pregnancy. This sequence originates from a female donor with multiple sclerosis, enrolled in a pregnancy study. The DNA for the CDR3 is TGCAGCGTTGAAGATACCGGGACTCACCAAGAGACCCAGTACTTC. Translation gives CSVEDTGTHQETQYF. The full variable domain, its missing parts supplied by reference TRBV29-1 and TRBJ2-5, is SAVISQKPSRDICQRGTSLTIQCQVDSQVTMMFWYRQQPGQSLTLIATANQGSEATYESGFVIDKFPISRPNLTFSTLTVSNMSPEDSSIYLCSVEDTGTHQETQYFGPGTRLLVL.